Listed below are T cell receptor beta chains from one sample, sequenced in a study of read filtering for tumor transcriptome and immune sequencing. MiXCR, run by TCRdb on the reads, gives a single entry per CDR3 protein. The sample carries fewer than 45,000 distinct CDR3 sequences, roughly 12% recorded once. What was sequenced was a population of CD138-negative cells sorted from bone marrow. These receptors all stem from a donor aged 40 or older with multiple myeloma. Both conserved end residues are part of each CDR3. Fields, in order: V gene, J gene, clone size, D gene, CDR3 DNA, CDR3 protein. D genes are given only for firm matches. The size field is filled for only some rows; it gives once, few, many or a size class.

TRBV20-1	TRBJ2-1	-	TRBD2	TGCAGTGCACGACTAGCGGGGGACTTCTATGAGCAGTTCTTC	CSARLAGDFYEQFF
TRBV20-1	TRBJ2-1	many	-	TGCAGTGCCTTAAAGGGGGGCTCCTACAATGAGCAGTTCTTC	CSALKGGSYNEQFF
TRBV4-3	TRBJ2-6	many	TRBD1	TGCGCCAGCAGCCCCGGGGAGTCGGGACAGGGAGGTGCTGGGGCCAACGTCCTGACTTTC	CASSPGESGQGGAGANVLTF
TRBV18	TRBJ2-3	many	TRBD1	TGTGCCAGCTCACGGATCTCCGGGACAGGGATCACAGATACGCAGTATTTT	CASSRISGTGITDTQYF
TRBV11-3	TRBJ1-4	many	TRBD1	TGTGCCAGCAGCTTCCCGGGACAGGGAAGTTCGGCTGAAAAACTGTTTTTT	CASSFPGQGSSAEKLFF
TRBV18	TRBJ2-5	many	-	TGTGCCAGCTCACCATATAGGGGATACCAAGAGACCCAGTACTTC	CASSPYRGYQETQYF
TRBV7-3	TRBJ2-1	-	-	TGTGCCAGCGCCGAATCCGGGGGAGGACATGAGCAGTTCTTC	CASAESGGGHEQFF
TRBV29-1	TRBJ2-7	many	TRBD1	TGCAGCGTTAAAAACCAGGGGGCTAGCTACGAGCAGTACTTC	CSVKNQGASYEQYF
TRBV7-9	TRBJ1-4	many	TRBD1	TGTGCCAGCAGCTTCACAGGGGGCGGTGAAAAACTGTTTTTT	CASSFTGGGEKLFF
TRBV11-3	TRBJ1-1	many	-	TGTGCCAGCAGCTTCCCAGAGAACACTGAAGCTTTCTTT	CASSFPENTEAFF